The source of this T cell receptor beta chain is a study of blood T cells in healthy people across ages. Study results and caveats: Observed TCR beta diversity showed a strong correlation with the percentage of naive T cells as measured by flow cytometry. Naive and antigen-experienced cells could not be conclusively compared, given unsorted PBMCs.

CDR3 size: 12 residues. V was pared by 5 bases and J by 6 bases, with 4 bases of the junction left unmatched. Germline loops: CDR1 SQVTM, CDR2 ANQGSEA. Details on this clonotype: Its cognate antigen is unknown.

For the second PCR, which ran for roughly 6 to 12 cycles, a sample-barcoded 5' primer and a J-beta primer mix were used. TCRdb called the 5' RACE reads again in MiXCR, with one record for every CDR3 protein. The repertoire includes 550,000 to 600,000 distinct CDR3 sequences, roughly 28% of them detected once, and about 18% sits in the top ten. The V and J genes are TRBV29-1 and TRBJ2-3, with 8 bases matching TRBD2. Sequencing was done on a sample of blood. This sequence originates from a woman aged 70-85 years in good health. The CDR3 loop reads CSVYAGGDTQYF. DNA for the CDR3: TGCAGCGTTTACGCGGGGGGCGATACGCAGTATTTT.